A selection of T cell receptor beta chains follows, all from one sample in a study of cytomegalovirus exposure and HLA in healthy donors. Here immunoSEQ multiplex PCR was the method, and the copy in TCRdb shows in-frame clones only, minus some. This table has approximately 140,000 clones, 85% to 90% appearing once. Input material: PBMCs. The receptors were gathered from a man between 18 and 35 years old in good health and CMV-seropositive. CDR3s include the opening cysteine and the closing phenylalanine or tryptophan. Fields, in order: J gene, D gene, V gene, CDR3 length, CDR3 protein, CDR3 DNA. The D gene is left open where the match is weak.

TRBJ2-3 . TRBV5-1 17 CASSLLRGPTSTDTQYF TGCGCCAGCAGCTTGTTGCGGGGGCCGACTAGCACAGATACGCAGTATTTT
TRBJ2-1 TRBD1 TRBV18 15 CASSRQGEAYNEQFF TGTGCCAGCTCACGACAGGGGGAGGCGTACAATGAGCAGTTCTTC
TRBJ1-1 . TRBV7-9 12 CASSAGQREAFF TGTGCCAGCAGCGCAGGGCAACGGGAAGCTTTCTTT
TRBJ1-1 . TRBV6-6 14 CASSPAYLSFKAFF TGTGCCAGCAGTCCCGCCTATCTATCATTTAAAGCTTTCTTT
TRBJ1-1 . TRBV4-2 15 CASSQDAGRNTEAFF TGTGCCAGCAGCCAAGATGCGGGCAGGAACACTGAAGCTTTCTTT
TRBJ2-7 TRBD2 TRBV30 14 CAWSVVAGAHEQYF TGTGCCTGGAGTGTGGTAGCGGGAGCCCACGAGCAGTACTTC
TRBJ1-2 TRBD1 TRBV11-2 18 CASRPIPGQGTKVYGYTF TGTGCCAGCAGACCTATCCCGGGACAGGGAACGAAGGTATATGGCTACACCTTC
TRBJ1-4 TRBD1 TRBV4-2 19 CASSQDPTGGLLRNEKLFF TGTGCCAGCAGCCAAGATCCCACAGGGGGCTTATTACGTAATGAAAAACTGTTTTTT
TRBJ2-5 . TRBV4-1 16 CASSQDHRAYRGTQYF TGCGCCAGCAGCCAAGATCACAGGGCCTACCGGGGGACCCAGTACTTC
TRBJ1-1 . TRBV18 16 CASSLTSRLRGTEAFF TGTGCCAGCTCACTCACCAGTCGACTCCGGGGCACTGAAGCTTTCTTT
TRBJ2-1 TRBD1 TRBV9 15 CASSDDRGNYNEQFF TGTGCCAGCAGCGACGACAGGGGGAACTACAATGAGCAGTTCTTC
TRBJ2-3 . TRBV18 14 CASSPPTGDVTQYF TGTGCCAGCTCACCCCCGACGGGGGACGTCACGCAGTATTTT
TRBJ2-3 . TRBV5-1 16 CASSLDGRVGTDTQYF TGCGCCAGCAGCTTGGACGGCAGGGTGGGCACAGATACGCAGTATTTT
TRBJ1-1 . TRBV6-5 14 CASNTRGGNTEAFF TGTGCCAGCAACACGCGGGGGGGGAACACTGAAGCTTTCTTT
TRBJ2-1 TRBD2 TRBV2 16 CASSPWVAGGNNEQFF TGTGCCAGCAGTCCCTGGGTGGCGGGGGGTAACAATGAGCAGTTCTTC